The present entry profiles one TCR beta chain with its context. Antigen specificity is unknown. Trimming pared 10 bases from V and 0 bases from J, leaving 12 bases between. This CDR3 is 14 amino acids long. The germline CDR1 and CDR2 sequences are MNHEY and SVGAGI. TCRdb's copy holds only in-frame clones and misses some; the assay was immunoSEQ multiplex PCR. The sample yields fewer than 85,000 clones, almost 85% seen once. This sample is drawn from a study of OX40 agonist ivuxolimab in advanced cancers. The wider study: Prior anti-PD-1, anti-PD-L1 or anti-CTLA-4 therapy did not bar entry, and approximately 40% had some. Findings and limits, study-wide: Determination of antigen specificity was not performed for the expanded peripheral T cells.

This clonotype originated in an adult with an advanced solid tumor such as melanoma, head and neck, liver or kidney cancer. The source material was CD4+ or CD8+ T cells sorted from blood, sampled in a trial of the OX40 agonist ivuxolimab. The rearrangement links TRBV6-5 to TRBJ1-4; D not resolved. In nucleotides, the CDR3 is TGTGCCACCAGACGTATCTCAACTAATGAAAAACTGTTTTTT. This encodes CATRRISTNEKLFF.